The source of this T cell receptor beta chain is a study of regulatory T cells in long-lasting Graves disease. Study as a whole: Graves' patients with a new diagnosis had received antithyroid drugs under 3 months.

Arm-PCR of CDR3 regions and iRepertoire HTBI primers were used to build TCR beta libraries. In TCRdb, the multiplex PCR reads were re-called with MiXCR into one record per CDR3 protein. The sample records some 560,000 distinct CDR3 sequences, approximately 16% being singletons. V lost 4 bases, J lost 0 bases, and 9 bases lay in between. CDR3 size: 14 residues. CDR1 LGHDT and CDR2 YNNKEL come from the germline V gene (reference sequence). In its sample, this clonotype was seen a few times. Time point noted: newly diagnosed GD, antithyroid drugs for less than 3 months. With RNA extracted from PBMCs as input, the TCR library was made. These data were also filed under a second study, of T cells in Graves' hyperthyroidism and ophthalmopathy. This second study notes: During a first-round RT-PCR of the TCR CDR3, the HTBI primer set was used. Using 13 V-J features, a model discriminated ophthalmopathy from stable hyperthyroidism. Ophthalmopathy, as predicted by the model, came a median 6.5 months after the prediction.

The chain links TRBV3-1 to TRBJ1-1; no reliable D call. The receptor's source is a woman aged 40-65 years with Graves disease. This specimen consisted of peripheral blood mononuclear cells (PBMCs), obtained at new diagnosis, from a patient treated with antithyroid drugs. CDR3 sequence (DNA): TGTGCCAGCAGCCCCCGAAACATGAACACTGAAGCTTTCTTT. Translation gives CASSPRNMNTEAFF.